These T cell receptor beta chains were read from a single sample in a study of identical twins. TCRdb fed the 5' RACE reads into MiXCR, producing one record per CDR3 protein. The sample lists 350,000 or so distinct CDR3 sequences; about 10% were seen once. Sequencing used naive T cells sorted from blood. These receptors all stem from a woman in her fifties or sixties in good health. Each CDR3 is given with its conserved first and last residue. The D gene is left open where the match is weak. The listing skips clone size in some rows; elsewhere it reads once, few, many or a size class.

cdr3_aa: CASRGGLKETQYF; cdr3_nt: TGTGCCAGCAGAGGGGGACTTAAAGAGACCCAGTACTTC; v_call: TRBV7-9; cdr3_length: 13; d_call: NA; j_call: TRBJ2-5; clone_size: many
cdr3_aa: CASSLRQGAEKLFF; cdr3_nt: TGTGCCAGCAGTTTACGGCAGGGGGCTGAAAAACTGTTTTTT; v_call: TRBV12-3/TRBV12-4; cdr3_length: 14; d_call: TRBD1; j_call: TRBJ1-4; clone_size: many
cdr3_aa: CASSSTSSYNEQFF; cdr3_nt: TGTGCCAGCAGTTCCACGAGCTCCTACAATGAGCAGTTCTTC; v_call: TRBV12-3/TRBV12-4; cdr3_length: 14; d_call: NA; j_call: TRBJ2-1; clone_size: few
cdr3_aa: CASSLDPGTDTQYF; cdr3_nt: TGTGCCAGCAGCTTAGATCCCGGCACAGATACGCAGTATTTT; v_call: TRBV7-9; cdr3_length: 14; d_call: NA; j_call: TRBJ2-3; clone_size: many
cdr3_aa: CASSLLETRDTQYF; cdr3_nt: TGCGCCAGCAGCTTGCTCGAAACAAGAGATACGCAGTATTTT; v_call: TRBV5-1; cdr3_length: 14; d_call: NA; j_call: TRBJ2-3; clone_size: many
cdr3_aa: CATSGQDNYEQYF; cdr3_nt: TGTGCCACCAGTGGGCAGGACAACTACGAGCAGTACTTC; v_call: TRBV24-1; cdr3_length: 13; d_call: NA; j_call: TRBJ2-7; clone_size: few
cdr3_aa: CASRRGPGGGTDTQYF; cdr3_nt: TGTGCCAGCAGGCGAGGACCAGGGGGGGGAACAGATACGCAGTATTTT; v_call: TRBV27; cdr3_length: 16; d_call: NA; j_call: TRBJ2-3; clone_size: few
cdr3_aa: CASSPGGGLYEQYF; cdr3_nt: TGTGCCAGCAGTCCCGGAGGCGGACTCTACGAGCAGTACTTC; v_call: TRBV28; cdr3_length: 14; d_call: NA; j_call: TRBJ2-7; clone_size: NA
cdr3_aa: CASSLRTGRGLNQPQHF; cdr3_nt: TGTGCCAGCAGTTTAAGAACAGGGAGGGGGCTAAATCAGCCCCAGCATTTT; v_call: TRBV27; cdr3_length: 17; d_call: TRBD1; j_call: TRBJ1-5; clone_size: NA
cdr3_aa: CASSPQVAGRAYNEQFF; cdr3_nt: TGTGCCAGCAGCCCCCAGGTTGCGGGACGGGCCTACAATGAGCAGTTCTTC; v_call: TRBV11-2; cdr3_length: 17; d_call: NA; j_call: TRBJ2-1; clone_size: few
cdr3_aa: CATKGAGGEDGSYGYTF; cdr3_nt: TGTGCCACCAAGGGAGCAGGGGGCGAGGATGGGTCCTATGGCTACACCTTC; v_call: TRBV24-1; cdr3_length: 17; d_call: TRBD1; j_call: TRBJ1-2; clone_size: many
cdr3_aa: CASSLGGLPPFF; cdr3_nt: TGTGCCAGCAGTTTGGGAGGACTCCCTCCCTTCTTC; v_call: TRBV12-3/TRBV12-4; cdr3_length: 12; d_call: NA; j_call: TRBJ2-1; clone_size: many
cdr3_aa: CATSDFDHSNQPQHF; cdr3_nt: TGTGCCACCAGTGATTTCGACCATAGCAATCAGCCCCAGCATTTT; v_call: TRBV24-1; cdr3_length: 15; d_call: NA; j_call: TRBJ1-5; clone_size: NA
cdr3_aa: CASSGDSRAYNEQFF; cdr3_nt: TGTGCCTCTTCGGGGGACAGCCGGGCCTACAATGAGCAGTTCTTC; v_call: TRBV30; cdr3_length: 15; d_call: NA; j_call: TRBJ2-1; clone_size: NA
cdr3_aa: CASSHGTNNEQFF; cdr3_nt: TGCGCCAGCTCACACGGGACGAACAATGAGCAGTTCTTC; v_call: TRBV5-1; cdr3_length: 13; d_call: NA; j_call: TRBJ2-1; clone_size: few
cdr3_aa: CASSLFPGRGDEQFF; cdr3_nt: TGTGCCAGCAGCTTATTCCCCGGGAGGGGGGATGAGCAGTTCTTC; v_call: TRBV7-3; cdr3_length: 15; d_call: TRBD2; j_call: TRBJ2-1; clone_size: many
cdr3_aa: CASSQDPPQGGTDTQYF; cdr3_nt: TGCGCCAGCAGCCAAGATCCCCCCCAGGGCGGCACAGATACGCAGTATTTT; v_call: TRBV4-1; cdr3_length: 17; d_call: NA; j_call: TRBJ2-3; clone_size: few
cdr3_aa: CASSEVRGFSSGNTIYF; cdr3_nt: TGTGCCAGCAGTGAAGTGCGGGGTTTTTCCTCTGGAAACACCATATATTTT; v_call: TRBV6-1; cdr3_length: 17; d_call: NA; j_call: TRBJ1-3; clone_size: many
cdr3_aa: CSVYTGELFF; cdr3_nt: TGCAGCGTGTATACCGGGGAGCTGTTTTTT; v_call: TRBV29-1; cdr3_length: 10; d_call: NA; j_call: TRBJ2-2; clone_size: NA
cdr3_aa: CASSQFSGTQETQYF; cdr3_nt: TGTGCCAGCAGCCAATTCAGCGGGACCCAAGAGACCCAGTACTTC; v_call: TRBV3-1; cdr3_length: 15; d_call: TRBD2; j_call: TRBJ2-5; clone_size: many
cdr3_aa: CASSLRPTSESSYNEQFF; cdr3_nt: TGTGCCAGCAGCCTCCGACCTACTAGCGAGAGCTCCTACAATGAGCAGTTCTTC; v_call: TRBV6-1; cdr3_length: 18; d_call: TRBD2; j_call: TRBJ2-1; clone_size: many
cdr3_aa: CASSLSGNRGTDTQYF; cdr3_nt: TGCGCCAGCAGCTTGAGCGGGAACAGGGGCACAGATACGCAGTATTTT; v_call: TRBV5-1; cdr3_length: 16; d_call: NA; j_call: TRBJ2-3; clone_size: NA
cdr3_aa: CASSVTSGLTDTQYF; cdr3_nt: TGTGCCAGCAGTGTGACTAGCGGACTCACAGATACGCAGTATTTT; v_call: TRBV6-1; cdr3_length: 15; d_call: TRBD2; j_call: TRBJ2-3; clone_size: NA
cdr3_aa: CASSGLVGSYEQYF; cdr3_nt: TGTGCCAGCAGTGGACTAGTGGGGTCGTACGAGCAGTACTTC; v_call: TRBV12-3/TRBV12-4; cdr3_length: 14; d_call: TRBD2; j_call: TRBJ2-7; clone_size: NA
cdr3_aa: CATSRDRGSNSGELFF; cdr3_nt: TGTGCCACCAGCAGAGATCGGGGGAGTAACTCCGGGGAGCTGTTTTTT; v_call: TRBV15; cdr3_length: 16; d_call: NA; j_call: TRBJ2-2; clone_size: many
cdr3_aa: CASSPDRYSNQPQHF; cdr3_nt: TGTGCCAGCAGCCCCGACAGGTATAGCAATCAGCCCCAGCATTTT; v_call: TRBV2; cdr3_length: 15; d_call: NA; j_call: TRBJ1-5; clone_size: NA
cdr3_aa: CASSESGIPKNIQYF; cdr3_nt: TGTGCCAGCAGTGAATCAGGGATTCCAAAAAACATTCAGTACTTC; v_call: TRBV25-1; cdr3_length: 15; d_call: NA; j_call: TRBJ2-4; clone_size: few
cdr3_aa: CASSPRTGSTDTQYF; cdr3_nt: TGTGCCAGCAGCCCCCGGACAGGTAGCACAGATACGCAGTATTTT; v_call: TRBV4-2; cdr3_length: 15; d_call: TRBD1; j_call: TRBJ2-3; clone_size: many
cdr3_aa: CSASPGGNQPQHF; cdr3_nt: TGCAGTGCTAGTCCGGGAGGCAATCAGCCCCAGCATTTT; v_call: TRBV20-1; cdr3_length: 13; d_call: NA; j_call: TRBJ1-5; clone_size: NA
cdr3_aa: CSASSGGNQPQHF; cdr3_nt: TGCAGTGCTAGTTCAGGGGGCAATCAGCCCCAGCATTTT; v_call: TRBV20-1; cdr3_length: 13; d_call: NA; j_call: TRBJ1-5; clone_size: many
cdr3_aa: CASSLRSGTLTPGELFF; cdr3_nt: TGTGCCAGCAGTTTACGATCCGGGACCCTGACCCCCGGGGAGCTGTTTTTT; v_call: TRBV27; cdr3_length: 17; d_call: NA; j_call: TRBJ2-2; clone_size: few
cdr3_aa: CASSPRSVAKNIQYF; cdr3_nt: TGTGCCAGCAGCCCACGTTCTGTAGCCAAAAACATTCAGTACTTC; v_call: TRBV7-2; cdr3_length: 15; d_call: NA; j_call: TRBJ2-4; clone_size: few
cdr3_aa: CASSYFEDQETQYF; cdr3_nt: TGTGCCAGCAGTTACTTCGAGGACCAAGAGACCCAGTACTTC; v_call: TRBV6-6; cdr3_length: 14; d_call: NA; j_call: TRBJ2-5; clone_size: many
cdr3_aa: CASKEREANEQFF; cdr3_nt: TGTGCCAGCAAAGAGCGGGAGGCGAATGAGCAGTTCTTC; v_call: TRBV12-3/TRBV12-4; cdr3_length: 13; d_call: TRBD2; j_call: TRBJ2-1; clone_size: NA
cdr3_aa: CASSPGHGTYEQYF; cdr3_nt: TGTGCCAGCAGTCCCGGACATGGGACCTACGAGCAGTACTTC; v_call: TRBV6-5; cdr3_length: 14; d_call: NA; j_call: TRBJ2-7; clone_size: NA
cdr3_aa: CATSDPGRATGELFF; cdr3_nt: TGTGCCACCAGTGATCCCGGACGGGCGACCGGGGAGCTGTTTTTT; v_call: TRBV24-1; cdr3_length: 15; d_call: NA; j_call: TRBJ2-2; clone_size: NA
cdr3_aa: CSARAPTGIGEQYF; cdr3_nt: TGCAGTGCTAGAGCCCCGACAGGGATAGGAGAGCAGTACTTC; v_call: TRBV20-1; cdr3_length: 14; d_call: TRBD1; j_call: TRBJ2-7; clone_size: many
cdr3_aa: CASSTISGRAYNEQFF; cdr3_nt: TGTGCCAGCAGTACAATTAGCGGGAGGGCCTACAATGAGCAGTTCTTC; v_call: TRBV6-4; cdr3_length: 16; d_call: TRBD2; j_call: TRBJ2-1; clone_size: once
cdr3_aa: CSVALPGNTIYF; cdr3_nt: TGCAGCGTTGCCCTTCCTGGAAACACCATATATTTT; v_call: TRBV29-1; cdr3_length: 12; d_call: NA; j_call: TRBJ1-3; clone_size: many
cdr3_aa: CSAAWTARNTEAFF; cdr3_nt: TGCAGTGCTGCCTGGACAGCCCGGAACACTGAAGCTTTCTTT; v_call: TRBV20-1; cdr3_length: 14; d_call: NA; j_call: TRBJ1-1; clone_size: many
cdr3_aa: CASKEETSGKGCYEQYF; cdr3_nt: TGTGCCAGCAAGGAGGAGACTAGCGGGAAAGGATGCTACGAGCAGTACTTC; v_call: TRBV21-1; cdr3_length: 17; d_call: NA; j_call: TRBJ2-7; clone_size: NA
cdr3_aa: CASSLFGRGETNYGYTF; cdr3_nt: TGTGCCAGCAGCTTGTTTGGTCGGGGGGAAACTAACTATGGCTACACCTTC; v_call: TRBV5-5; cdr3_length: 17; d_call: NA; j_call: TRBJ1-2; clone_size: few
cdr3_aa: CASSLGYASGRQNEQFF; cdr3_nt: TGCGCCAGCAGCTTGGGTTACGCTAGCGGGAGACAGAATGAGCAGTTCTTC; v_call: TRBV5-1; cdr3_length: 17; d_call: TRBD2; j_call: TRBJ2-1; clone_size: few
cdr3_aa: CASTARGRDTEAFF; cdr3_nt: TGCGCCAGCACCGCCCGGGGTAGGGACACTGAAGCTTTCTTT; v_call: TRBV5-1; cdr3_length: 14; d_call: NA; j_call: TRBJ1-1; clone_size: NA
cdr3_aa: CASSFSVMSSYNEQFF; cdr3_nt: TGTGCCAGCAGTTTCTCCGTTATGAGCTCCTACAATGAGCAGTTCTTC; v_call: TRBV12-3/TRBV12-4; cdr3_length: 16; d_call: NA; j_call: TRBJ2-1; clone_size: NA
cdr3_aa: CASSLASAGADNEQFF; cdr3_nt: TGCGCCAGCAGCTTGGCCTCCGCGGGAGCCGACAATGAGCAGTTCTTC; v_call: TRBV5-1; cdr3_length: 16; d_call: TRBD2; j_call: TRBJ2-1; clone_size: NA